These T cell receptor beta chains were read from a single sample in a study of blood T cell repertoires in COVID-19. The assay was immunoSEQ multiplex PCR, and TCRdb's table has in-frame clones only and misses some. The sample includes about 82,000 clones, approximately 82% of them seen just once. The sequenced sample consisted of peripheral blood. These receptors were taken from a woman in her fifties or sixties with acute or convalescent COVID-19. Both conserved end residues are part of each CDR3. Each record gives: V gene, clone size, D gene, J gene, CDR3 DNA, CDR3 protein. A D gene is named only where the DNA matches it firmly. Size values are once, few and many counts, or a class for expanded clones, and some rows have none.

TRBV19	NA	TRBD1	TRBJ1-1	TGTGCCAGTAGTTACCGGGACAGTACCCCTGAAGCTTTCTTT	CASSYRDSTPEAFF
TRBV19	NA	TRBD1	TRBJ1-5	TGTGCCAGTAGTATCCCCTACCGGGACAGCTCAAAGCAGCCCCAGCATTTT	CASSIPYRDSSKQPQHF
TRBV5-1	NA	TRBD2	TRBJ2-3	TGCGCCAGCAGCCCGCTAGCGGGTACAGATACGCAGTATTTT	CASSPLAGTDTQYF
TRBV3-1/TRBV3-2	NA	NA	TRBJ1-4	TGTGCCAGCAGCCAACCCCCAGGGCCCGTCCCTCTGTTTTTT	CASSQPPGPVPLFF
TRBV7-2	NA	TRBD2	TRBJ2-7	TGTGCCAGCAGTTACCGACTAGCGGGGGACTACGAGCAGTACTTC	CASSYRLAGDYEQYF
TRBV2	NA	NA	TRBJ2-4	TGTGCCACCCAAGGGGCAGGGATGGGCAAAAACATTCAGTACTTC	CATQGAGMGKNIQYF
TRBV3-1/TRBV3-2	NA	TRBD2	TRBJ2-7	TGTGCCAGCAGCCGTGGGACTAGCGGGTTCTACGAGCAGTACTTC	CASSRGTSGFYEQYF
TRBV5-5	once	NA	TRBJ1-2	TGTGCCAGCAGCTTGGCCCCCTCGGGTATGGATGGCTACACCTTC	CASSLAPSGMDGYTF
TRBV30	NA	TRBD1	TRBJ1-5	TGTGCCTGGAGTAGCGACAGGGGTCGACAGCCCCAGCATTTT	CAWSSDRGRQPQHF
TRBV7-9	NA	NA	TRBJ1-4	TGTGCCAGCAGCCCGAGACAGTCAACTAATGAAAAACTGTTTTTT	CASSPRQSTNEKLFF
TRBV4-1	NA	NA	TRBJ1-2	TGCGCCAGCAGCCAACGACAGGCTAACTATGGCTACACCTTC	CASSQRQANYGYTF
TRBV3-1/TRBV3-2	NA	NA	TRBJ1-3	TGTGCCAGCAGCCAAGATTATGGGGAGGGAAGCTCTGGAAACACCATATATTTT	CASSQDYGEGSSGNTIYF
TRBV7-9	NA	NA	TRBJ2-5	TGTGCCGCAGGGTCGGAGGGTGTGACCCAGTACTTC	CAAGSEGVTQYF
TRBV6-2/TRBV6-3	NA	NA	TRBJ2-5	TGTGCCAGCAGTCGGGGGAACGGAGAGACCCAGTACTTC	CASSRGNGETQYF
TRBV20-1	NA	NA	TRBJ2-5	TGCAGTGCTAGTGGCCTAGAAGAGACCCAGTACTTC	CSASGLEETQYF
TRBV7-9	once	NA	TRBJ1-2	TGTGCCAGCAGCTTAGTTGCCTTAGAGGCCAACACCTTC	CASSLVALEANTF
TRBV10-3	NA	TRBD2	TRBJ2-1	TGTGCCATCAGTGAGTCCCAGCGGGATCAGAATGAGCAGTTCTTC	CAISESQRDQNEQFF
TRBV3-1/TRBV3-2	NA	NA	TRBJ2-7	TGTGCCAGCAGCCAACTAGGACATGCTGGGGAGCAGTACTTC	CASSQLGHAGEQYF
TRBV5-6	NA	NA	TRBJ1-1	TGTGCCAGCAGCCGGGGGTTGGGGACTACAATGAACACTGAAGCTTTCTTT	CASSRGLGTTMNTEAFF
TRBV28	NA	NA	TRBJ2-7	TGTGCCAGCAGTCTAATCCGTTTCGAGCAGTACTTC	CASSLIRFEQYF
TRBV11-3	NA	NA	TRBJ2-1	TGTGCCAGCAGCTTAGAACGGGTTAGCTCCTACAATGAGCAGTTCTTC	CASSLERVSSYNEQFF
TRBV6-1	NA	NA	TRBJ1-5	TGTGCCAGCAGTGAAGCGCGACGGGGAGATAGCAATCAGCCCCAGCATTTT	CASSEARRGDSNQPQHF
TRBV27	NA	TRBD1	TRBJ1-2	TGTGCCAGCAGACTCACAGGGGTCGGCTATGGCTACACCTTC	CASRLTGVGYGYTF
TRBV28	NA	TRBD2	TRBJ2-2	TGTGCCAGCAGTCCCCCGGGACTAGCGGGGGGGCCGAACACCGGGGAGCTGTTTTTT	CASSPPGLAGGPNTGELFF
TRBV9	once	NA	TRBJ2-2	TGTGCCAGCAGCGTAGGCAGGGGTGGCACCGGGGAGCTGTTTTTT	CASSVGRGGTGELFF
TRBV6-2/TRBV6-3	few	TRBD1	TRBJ1-1	TGTGCCAGCAGTCTAACCGGGACAGGGTACCTGCTGAACACTGAAGCTTTCTTT	CASSLTGTGYLLNTEAFF
TRBV29-1	NA	TRBD1	TRBJ2-3	TGCAGCGGGGGCCAGGGACAGTTAGCAGATACGCAGTATTTT	CSGGQGQLADTQYF
TRBV3-1/TRBV3-2	NA	TRBD1	TRBJ2-5	TGTGCCAGCAGTAAGTCAGGGGGCCAAGAGACCCAGTACTTC	CASSKSGGQETQYF
TRBV5-1	once	NA	TRBJ2-5	TGCGCCAGCAGGCAGCGTCAAGAGACCCAGTACTTC	CASRQRQETQYF
TRBV7-7	NA	TRBD2	TRBJ2-5	TGTGCTAGCAGCTTCTCCAGCGGGAGATACCAAGAGACCCAGTACTTC	CASSFSSGRYQETQYF
TRBV5-8	NA	NA	TRBJ1-1	TGTGCCAGCAGCTTGGCCTGGAGGGTAAACACTGAAGCTTTCTTT	CASSLAWRVNTEAFF
TRBV30	NA	TRBD2	TRBJ2-2	TGTGCCCTGGATTTTAGCGGGGGGTCCGGCACCGGGGAGCTGTTTTTT	CALDFSGGSGTGELFF
TRBV30	NA	NA	TRBJ1-5	TGTGCCTGGAGTGGCGGTGACAATCAGCCCCAGCATTTT	CAWSGGDNQPQHF
TRBV2	NA	NA	TRBJ1-2	TGTGCCAGCACCGACGGTTATGCAGGGAACTATGGCTACACCTTC	CASTDGYAGNYGYTF